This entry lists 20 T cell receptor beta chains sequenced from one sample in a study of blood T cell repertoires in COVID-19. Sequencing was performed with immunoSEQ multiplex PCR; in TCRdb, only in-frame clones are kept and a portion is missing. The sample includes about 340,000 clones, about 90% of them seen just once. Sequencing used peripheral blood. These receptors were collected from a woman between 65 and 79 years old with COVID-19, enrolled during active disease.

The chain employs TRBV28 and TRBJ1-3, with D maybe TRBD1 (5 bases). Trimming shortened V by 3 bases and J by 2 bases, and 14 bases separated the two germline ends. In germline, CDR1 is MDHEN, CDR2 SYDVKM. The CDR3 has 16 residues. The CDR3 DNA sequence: TGTGCCAGCAGTTTCCCCCCACAGGTTCCTGGAAACACCATATATTTT. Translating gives CASSFPPQVPGNTIYF.

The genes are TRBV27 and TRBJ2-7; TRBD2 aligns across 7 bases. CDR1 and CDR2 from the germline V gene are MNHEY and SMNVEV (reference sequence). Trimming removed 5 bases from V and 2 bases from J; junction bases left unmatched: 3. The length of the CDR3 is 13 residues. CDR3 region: CASSRREAYEQYF. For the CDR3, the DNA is TGTGCCAGCAGTCGACGGGAGGCCTACGAGCAGTACTTC.

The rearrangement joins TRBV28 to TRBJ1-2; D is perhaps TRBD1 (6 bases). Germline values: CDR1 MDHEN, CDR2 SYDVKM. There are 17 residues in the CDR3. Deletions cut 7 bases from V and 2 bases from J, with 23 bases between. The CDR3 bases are TGTGCCAGCATTGGGCCGGACAGTAACTCCCTCAACTATGGCTACACCTTC. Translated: CASIGPDSNSLNYGYTF.

The CDR3 here is CASSLRLAGLVETQYF. The DNA for the CDR3 is TGCGCCAGCAGCCTCCGACTAGCGGGGCTAGTGGAGACCCAGTACTTC. The chain carries TRBV5-1 and TRBJ2-5; 11 bases agree with TRBD2. The CDR3 loop spans 16 amino acids. CDR1 is SGHRS and CDR2 is YFSETQ in the germline V gene. Losses at the gene ends were 4 bases for V and 5 bases for J; bases not matched to a gene: 10.

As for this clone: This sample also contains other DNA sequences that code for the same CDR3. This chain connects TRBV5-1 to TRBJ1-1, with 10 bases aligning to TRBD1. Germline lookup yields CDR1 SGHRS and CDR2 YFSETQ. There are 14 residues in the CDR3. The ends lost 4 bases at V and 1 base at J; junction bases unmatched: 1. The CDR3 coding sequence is TGCGCCAGCAGCGGACAGGGGGGGAACACTGAAGCTTTCTTT. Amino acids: CASSGQGGNTEAFF. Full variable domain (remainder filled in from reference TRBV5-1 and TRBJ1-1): KAGVTQTPRYLIKTRGQQVTLSCSPISGHRSVSWYQQTPGQGLQFLFEYFSETQRNKGNFPGRFSGRQFSNSRSEMNVSTLELGDSALYLCASSGQGGNTEAFFGQGTRLTVV.

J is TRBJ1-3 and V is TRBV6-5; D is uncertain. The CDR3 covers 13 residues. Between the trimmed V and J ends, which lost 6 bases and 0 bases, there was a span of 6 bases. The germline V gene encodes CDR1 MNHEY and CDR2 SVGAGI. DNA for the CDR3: TGTGCCAGCAGACGGTTCTCTGGAAACACCATATATTTT. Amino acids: CASRRFSGNTIYF.

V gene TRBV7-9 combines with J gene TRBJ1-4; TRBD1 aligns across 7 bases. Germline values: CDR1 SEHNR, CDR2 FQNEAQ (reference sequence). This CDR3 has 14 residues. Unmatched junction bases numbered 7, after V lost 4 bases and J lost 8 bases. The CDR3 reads CASSWGQRGEKLFF. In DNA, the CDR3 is TGTGCCAGCAGCTGGGGACAGAGGGGGGAAAAACTGTTTTTT.

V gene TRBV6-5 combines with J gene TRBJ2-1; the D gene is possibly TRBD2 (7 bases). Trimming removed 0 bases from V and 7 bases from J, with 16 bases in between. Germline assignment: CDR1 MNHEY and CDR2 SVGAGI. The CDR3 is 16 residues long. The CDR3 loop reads CASSYSIWGGLNEQFF. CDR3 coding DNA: TGTGCCAGCAGTTACTCGATCTGGGGGGGCCTGAATGAGCAGTTCTTC.

This CDR3 reads CASSQERGWNSPLHF. CDR3 DNA sequence: TGCGCCAGCAGCCAAGAAAGGGGTTGGAATTCACCCCTCCACTTT. The chain joins TRBV4-3 to TRBJ1-6; D might be TRBD1 (5 bases). The V end lost 0 bases, the J end lost 7 bases, and 10 bases lay between the germline ends. Germline lookup yields CDR1 LGHNA and CDR2 YSLEER. The CDR3 consists of 15 residues.

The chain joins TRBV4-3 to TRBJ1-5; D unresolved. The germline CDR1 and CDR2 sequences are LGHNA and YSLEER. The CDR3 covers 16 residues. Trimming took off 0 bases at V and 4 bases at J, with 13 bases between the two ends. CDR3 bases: TGCGCCAGCAGCCAAGATTATCCGGGGTGGAATCAGCCCCAGCATTTT. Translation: CASSQDYPGWNQPQHF.

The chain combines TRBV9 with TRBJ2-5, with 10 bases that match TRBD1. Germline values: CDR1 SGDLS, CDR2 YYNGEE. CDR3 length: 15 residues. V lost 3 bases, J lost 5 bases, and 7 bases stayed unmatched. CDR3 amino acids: CASSARDRGGETQYF. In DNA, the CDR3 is TGTGCCAGCAGCGCCAGGGACAGGGGAGGGGAGACCCAGTACTTC.

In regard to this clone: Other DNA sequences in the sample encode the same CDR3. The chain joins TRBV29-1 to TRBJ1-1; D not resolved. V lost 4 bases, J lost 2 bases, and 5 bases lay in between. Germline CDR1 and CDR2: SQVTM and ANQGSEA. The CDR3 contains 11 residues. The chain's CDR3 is CSVVLNTEAFF. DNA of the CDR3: TGCAGCGTTGTATTAAACACTGAAGCTTTCTTT.

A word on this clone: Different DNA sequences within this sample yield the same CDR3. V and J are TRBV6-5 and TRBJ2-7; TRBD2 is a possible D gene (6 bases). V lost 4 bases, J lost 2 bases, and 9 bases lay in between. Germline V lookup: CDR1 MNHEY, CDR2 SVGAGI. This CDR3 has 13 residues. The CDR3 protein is CASSLGLPYEQYF. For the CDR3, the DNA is TGTGCCAGCAGTTTGGGACTTCCCTACGAGCAGTACTTC.

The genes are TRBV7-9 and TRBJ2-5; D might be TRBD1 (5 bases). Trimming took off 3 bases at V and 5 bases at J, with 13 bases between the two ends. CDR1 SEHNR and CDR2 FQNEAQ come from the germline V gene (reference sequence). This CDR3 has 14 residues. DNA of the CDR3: TGTGCCAGCAGCTTCAATGGGGCAGAGGAGACCCAGTACTTC. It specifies CASSFNGAEETQYF.

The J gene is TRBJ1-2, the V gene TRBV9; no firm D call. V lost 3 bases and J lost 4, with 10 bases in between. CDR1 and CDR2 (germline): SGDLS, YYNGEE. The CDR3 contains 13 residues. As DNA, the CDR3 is TGTGCCAGCAGCGGTCAGGCGATCTATGGCTACACCTTC. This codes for CASSGQAIYGYTF.

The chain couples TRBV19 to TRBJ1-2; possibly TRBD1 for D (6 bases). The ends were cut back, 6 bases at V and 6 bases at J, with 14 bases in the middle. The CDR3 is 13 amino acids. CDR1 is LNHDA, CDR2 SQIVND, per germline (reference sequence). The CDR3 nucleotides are TGTGCCAGTAGAATAAGTGACAGGAATGGCTACACCTTC. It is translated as CASRISDRNGYTF.

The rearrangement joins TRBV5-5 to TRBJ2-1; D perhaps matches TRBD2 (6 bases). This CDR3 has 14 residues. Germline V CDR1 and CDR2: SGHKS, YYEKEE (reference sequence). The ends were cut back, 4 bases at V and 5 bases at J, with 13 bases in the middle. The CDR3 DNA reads TGTGCCAGCAGCCAATCTCCGGGGGACAATGAGCAGTTCTTC. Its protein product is CASSQSPGDNEQFF. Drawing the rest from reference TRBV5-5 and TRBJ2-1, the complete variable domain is DAGVTQSPTHLIKTRGQQVTLRCSPISGHKSVSWYQQVLGQGPQFIFQYYEKEERGRGNFPDRFSARQFPNYSSELNVNALLLGDSALYLCASSQSPGDNEQFFGPGTRLTVL.

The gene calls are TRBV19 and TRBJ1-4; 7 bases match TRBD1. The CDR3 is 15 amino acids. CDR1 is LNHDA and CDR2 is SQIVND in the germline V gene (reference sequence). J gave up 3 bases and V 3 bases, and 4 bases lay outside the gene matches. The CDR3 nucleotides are TGTGCCAGTAGTATTCGGCAGGGGGCTAATGAAAAACTGTTTTTT. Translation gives CASSIRQGANEKLFF.

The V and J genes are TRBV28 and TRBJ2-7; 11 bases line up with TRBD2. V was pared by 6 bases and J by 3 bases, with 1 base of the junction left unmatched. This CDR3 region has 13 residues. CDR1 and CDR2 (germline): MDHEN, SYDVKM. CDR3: CASRGTSGYEQYF. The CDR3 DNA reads TGTGCCAGCAGGGGGACTAGCGGCTACGAGCAGTACTTC.

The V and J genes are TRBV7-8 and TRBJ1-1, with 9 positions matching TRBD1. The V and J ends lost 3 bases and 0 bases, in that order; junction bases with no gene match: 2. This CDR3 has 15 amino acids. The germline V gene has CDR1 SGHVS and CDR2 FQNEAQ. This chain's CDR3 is CASSLRDRVNTEAFF. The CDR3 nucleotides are TGTGCCAGCAGCTTGCGGGACAGGGTGAACACTGAAGCTTTCTTT.